A selection of T cell receptor beta chains follows, all from one sample in a study of patients and donors after allogeneic stem cell transplantation. TCRdb passed the RT-PCR reads through MiXCR, listing each CDR3 protein once. In the table there are approximately 88,000 distinct CDR3 sequences, 4.5% to 5% of which are singletons. The sequencing sample was made of blood, either unsorted or a sorted T cell fraction (not recorded which). The receptors were gathered from a human donor who was either an allogeneic HSCT recipient or a stem cell or donor lymphocyte infusion donor (not recorded which). It is not recorded whose cells these are; they may come from a transplant donor. Both conserved end residues are part of each CDR3. A D gene is named only where the DNA matches it firmly. Expanded clones get a size class; other rows say once, few or many, or leave the size out.

D,V,length,J,size,CDR3,DNA
-,TRBV20-1,12,TRBJ2-5,many,CSASQVQETQYF,TGCAGTGCTAGTCAGGTGCAAGAGACCCAGTACTTC
-,TRBV28,11,TRBJ2-1,few,CASRASYEQFF,TGTGCCAGCAGAGCTAGCTATGAGCAGTTCTTC
-,TRBV6-5,15,TRBJ1-1,many,CASSYGAPWDTEAFF,TGTGCCAGCAGTTACGGAGCCCCGTGGGACACTGAAGCTTTCTTT
-,TRBV29-1,11,TRBJ1-1,many,CSAGPNTEAFF,TGCAGCGCAGGGCCGAACACTGAAGCTTTCTTT
-,TRBV2,12,TRBJ1-4,many,CASSGTGNYLFF,TGTGCCAGCAGTGGTACAGGGAATTATCTGTTTTTT
-,TRBV14,16,TRBJ2-1,many,CASSQLFFSGAGEQFF,TGTGCCAGCAGCCAGTTGTTCTTCTCAGGGGCCGGGGAGCAGTTCTTC
TRBD1,TRBV29-1,16,TRBJ1-5,many,CSAVTTGVRGNQPQHF,TGCAGCGCCGTCACGACAGGGGTGAGAGGGAATCAGCCCCAGCATTTT
-,TRBV28,17,TRBJ2-1,few,CANSFLKSWTKNNEQFF,TGTGCCAACAGTTTTCTAAAAAGCTGGACAAAGAACAATGAGCAGTTCTTC
TRBD1,TRBV27,16,TRBJ1-1,many,CAMPNLGTGVGTEAFF,TGTGCCATGCCGAATCTGGGTACAGGGGTGGGGACTGAAGCTTTCTTT
TRBD1,TRBV4-2,16,TRBJ1-6,-,CASSQDRDRANSPLHF,TGTGCCAGCAGCCAAGATCGAGACAGGGCCAACTCACCCCTCCACTTT
TRBD1,TRBV12-5,15,TRBJ2-2,few,CASASGQGGTGELFF,TGTGCTAGTGCCTCGGGACAGGGAGGAACCGGGGAGCTGTTTTTT
-,TRBV6-1,14,TRBJ1-6,many,CASSEQGETGKVHF,TGTGCCAGCAGCGAACAGGGTGAGACGGGTAAGGTCCACTTT
-,TRBV20-1,14,TRBJ2-2,many,CSARVPSVPGELFF,TGCAGTGCTAGAGTCCCTAGCGTCCCCGGGGAGCTGTTTTTT
-,TRBV7-8,15,TRBJ2-3,many,CASSLARETGDTQYF,TGTGCCAGCAGCTTAGCCCGGGAGACGGGAGATACGCAGTATTTT
TRBD2,TRBV5-1,13,TRBJ2-1,many,CASSIAGGVEQFF,TGCGCCAGCAGTATAGCGGGAGGCGTTGAGCAGTTCTTC